One and the same sample provided the 2 T cell receptor beta chains below, sequenced in a study of molecular identifiers for immune sequencing clone quantification. Via MiXCR, TCRdb re-called the PCR reads, giving one row per CDR3 protein. Of under 65,000 distinct CDR3 sequences listed, less than 25% are singletons. Sequences were obtained from naive CD8+ T cells from blood, with Jurkat cell RNA spiked in. Noted subset: FACS-sorted CD8+CD4-CCR7+CD45RA+ naive T cells. These receptors were collected from a human donor in good health. Some libraries in this study had Jurkat cell RNA spiked in.

J is TRBJ2-1 and V is TRBV20-1, with a tentative D call TRBD2 (6 bases). Deletions cut 0 bases from V and 11 bases from J, with 23 bases between. The CDR3 has 16 residues. Germline lookup yields CDR1 DFQATT and CDR2 SNEGSKA (reference sequence). The CDR3, as DNA: TGCAGTGCTAGAGACACCTCTAGCGACCTTGAGGATAAGCAGTTCTTC. It codes for CSARDTSSDLEDKQFF.

The chain is built from TRBV10-3 and TRBJ2-2; the D gene is possibly TRBD2 (5 bases). The V end was cut by 0 bases, the J end by 3 bases, with 5 bases between. Germline loops: CDR1 ENHRY, CDR2 SYGVKD. The CDR3 contains 14 residues. CDR3 amino acids: CAISESDYTGELFF. The CDR3 DNA reads as TGTGCCATCAGTGAGTCGGACTACACCGGGGAGCTGTTTTTT.